Listed here are 22 T cell receptor beta chains from one sample, sequenced in a study of T cell responses to AZD1222 COVID-19 vaccine. Data came from immunoSEQ multiplex PCR; TCRdb stores just in-frame clones and leaves some out. The sample includes about 100,000 clones, 88% of them seen just once. Material: peripheral blood, obtained on day 0 of AZD1222 vaccination. The origin of the receptors is an adult in good health.

V gene TRBV7-8 combines with J gene TRBJ2-3; a possible D gene is TRBD1 (6 bases). Germline V gene lookup returns CDR1 SGHVS and CDR2 FQNEAQ. Trimming shortened V by 4 bases and J by 4 bases, and 12 bases separated the two germline ends. This CDR3 contains 14 residues. The CDR3 here is CASSYQTGADTQYF. The CDR3 DNA reads TGTGCCAGCAGCTACCAGACAGGCGCAGATACGCAGTATTTT.

This clone was picked up one time. The CDR3 DNA is TGTGCCATCAGTGAGAGTCAGGAGTGGGGGGAGCAGTACTTC. Its translation: CAISESQEWGEQYF. The genes are TRBV10-3 and TRBJ2-7; either TRBD1 or TRBD2 may fit D (5 bases each). CDR1 is ENHRY and CDR2 is SYGVKD in the germline V gene. The CDR3 covers 14 residues. With 2 bases removed from V and 7 bases from J, the gap between germline ends came to 15 bases.

The V and J genes are TRBV29-1 and TRBJ1-2, with D possibly being TRBD1 (6 bases). Germline V CDR1 and CDR2: SQVTM, ANQGSEA. This CDR3 has 13 residues. Trimming stripped 1 base from V and 7 bases from J, with 13 bases between. CDR3 sequence: CSVEALGGAGYTF. CDR3 in DNA: TGCAGCGTTGAAGCCCTGGGGGGGGCTGGCTACACCTTC. The whole variable domain, remainder taken from reference TRBV29-1 and TRBJ1-2, is SAVISQKPSRDICQRGTSLTIQCQVDSQVTMMFWYRQQPGQSLTLIATANQGSEATYESGFVIDKFPISRPNLTFSTLTVSNMSPEDSSIYLCSVEALGGAGYTFGSGTRLTVV.

This chain connects TRBV2 to TRBJ2-5; D may be TRBD2 (5 bases). The CDR3 is 12 amino acids. The V gene's germline CDR1 is SNHLY and CDR2 FYNNEI. The germline V and J ends were trimmed by 5 bases and 10 bases, with 14 bases remaining between them. CDR3 residues: CASSSAGGGQYF. DNA of the CDR3: TGTGCCAGCAGTTCGGCCGGAGGCGGCCAGTACTTC.

CDR3: CASSIVGQQREAFF. CDR3 nucleotide sequence: TGTGCCAGTAGTATAGTGGGACAGCAGAGGGAAGCTTTCTTT. This rearrangement joins TRBV19 to TRBJ1-1, with 7 nucleotides matching TRBD1. This CDR3 contains 14 residues. Germline CDR1 and CDR2: LNHDA and SQIVND (reference sequence). J was trimmed by 8 bases and V by 1 base; bases with no gene match: 7.

This chain joins TRBV28 and TRBJ2-5; D not resolved. Germline assignment: CDR1 MDHEN and CDR2 SYDVKM. Trimming removed 6 bases from V and 0 bases from J, with 11 bases in between. There are 14 residues in the CDR3. The CDR3 loop reads CASRTRTDQETQYF. Here the CDR3 DNA reads TGTGCCAGCAGAACCCGGACCGACCAAGAGACCCAGTACTTC.

This sequence joins TRBV28 and TRBJ2-7; D ambiguous. The germline V gene has CDR1 MDHEN and CDR2 SYDVKM. Between the trimmed V and J ends, which lost 6 bases and 5 bases, there was a span of 14 bases. The CDR3 consists of 13 residues. The DNA of the CDR3 is TGTGCCAGCAGCCCCGGTGGGTCCGACGAGCAGTACTTC. This codes for CASSPGGSDEQYF.

The chain has TRBV3-1 (or the pseudogene TRBV3-2) and TRBJ2-7; D is undetermined. Germline CDR1 reads LGHDT; CDR2 reads YNNKEL (reference sequence). The CDR3 totals 16 residues. With 0 bases removed from V and 2 bases from J, the gap between germline ends came to 14 bases. This CDR3 is CASSQDSGTPAYEQYF. The CDR3 DNA reads as TGTGCCAGCAGCCAAGATAGTGGCACGCCGGCCTACGAGCAGTACTTC.

V and J are TRBV5-4 and TRBJ1-2, with D hard to call. Trimming took 4 bases from V and 6 from J, leaving 7 bases between them. The CDR3 length is 11 residues. Germline CDR1 is SGHNT and CDR2 is YYREEE (reference sequence). The CDR3 DNA is TGTGCCAGCAGCGCGTACGATGGCTACACCTTC. Protein: CASSAYDGYTF.

The chain employs TRBV11-2 and TRBJ1-2; possibly TRBD1 for D (5 bases). In germline, CDR1 is SGHAT, CDR2 FQNNGV. V dropped 5 bases and J dropped 0 bases, with 10 bases sitting between them. The CDR3 length is 14 residues. CDR3 sequence reads: CASSPTASNYGYTF. The CDR3 nucleotides are TGTGCCAGCAGCCCGACAGCATCTAACTATGGCTACACCTTC.

The chain carries TRBV2 and TRBJ1-2, with TRBD1 as a possible D gene (5 bases). The germline gives CDR1 SNHLY, CDR2 FYNNEI. The CDR3 sequence is 15 residues long. V was clipped by 2 bases and J by 0 bases, with 10 bases between them. CDR3 in amino acids: CASSESKGANYGYTF. The CDR3 bases are TGTGCCAGCAGTGAATCAAAAGGGGCTAACTATGGCTACACCTTC.

The rearrangement uses TRBV19 and TRBJ1-1; TRBD1 matches 10 bases. V lost 5 bases, J lost 0 bases, and 9 bases stayed unmatched. The germline V gene has CDR1 LNHDA and CDR2 SQIVND (reference sequence). There are 17 residues in the CDR3. CDR3 nucleotides: TGTGCCAGTAGTTTGGGACAGGGGTTCCTCATGAACACTGAAGCTTTCTTT. The encoded protein is CASSLGQGFLMNTEAFF.

The rearrangement joins TRBV5-1 to TRBJ2-1, with 8 positions matching TRBD1. Germline V gene lookup returns CDR1 SGHRS and CDR2 YFSETQ. V shed 3 bases and J 1 base; nucleotides not matched to a gene: 6. This CDR3 contains 16 residues. CDR3: CASSSGQGYSYNEQFF. The CDR3 DNA reads TGCGCCAGCAGCTCAGGACAGGGATATTCCTACAATGAGCAGTTCTTC.

The J gene is TRBJ2-7, the V gene TRBV4-1; weak D call: TRBD2 (6 bases). CDR1 and CDR2 from the germline V gene are MGHRA and YSYEKL. This CDR3 comprises 17 residues. Trimming cost V 4 bases and J 2 bases, with 21 bases left between them. CDR3 in DNA: TGCGCCAGCAGCCCCCCGGGGTGGAGGGGCGACCCCTACGAGCAGTACTTC. Its protein is CASSPPGWRGDPYEQYF.

The chain recombines TRBV28 with TRBJ2-7; D ambiguous. The CDR3 is 11 amino acids. Trimming stripped 5 bases from V and 9 bases from J, with 11 bases between. Germline V CDR1 and CDR2: MDHEN, SYDVKM. The CDR3 nucleotides are TGTGCCAGCAGTGACCGGACGGGGCAGTACTTC. It is translated as CASSDRTGQYF.

This chain joins TRBV20-1 and TRBJ1-1; D call uncertain. The CDR3 length is 8 residues. V was clipped by 3 bases and J by 7 bases, with 0 bases between them. From germline, CDR1 is DFQATT and CDR2 SNEGSKA (reference sequence). In DNA, the CDR3 is TGCAGTGCTAGTGAAGCTTTCTTT. Encoded protein: CSASEAFF.

V and J are TRBV27 and TRBJ1-1; a weak D match, TRBD1 (6 bases). In germline, CDR1 is MNHEY, CDR2 SMNVEV (reference sequence). The CDR3 spans 15 residues. V gave up 8 bases and J gave up 0 bases, with 16 bases separating them. CDR3 nucleotides: TGTGCCAGCGCGACAGGAGCCTACATGAACACTGAAGCTTTCTTT. This encodes CASATGAYMNTEAFF.

A word on this clone: Other DNA sequences of this sample code for an identical CDR3. The rearrangement joins TRBV12-3 or TRBV12-4 to TRBJ2-7; the match to TRBD1 covers 9 bases. The CDR3 has 12 residues. Trimming cost V 5 bases and J 5 bases; bases outside gene matches: 1. The CDR3 nucleotides read TGTGCCAGCAGTGGGACAGGGAACGAGCAGTACTTC. Encoded protein: CASSGTGNEQYF.

This clone was detected once. The rearrangement links TRBV5-1 to TRBJ2-3; 7 bases match TRBD2. Unmatched junction bases numbered 13, after V lost 0 bases and J lost 0 bases. The CDR3 is 19 residues long. Germline V CDR1 and CDR2: SGHRS, YFSETQ. CDR3 sequence reads: CASSLAVASGQTSTDTQYF. In nucleotides, the CDR3 is TGCGCCAGCAGCTTGGCCGTGGCTAGCGGCCAGACTAGCACAGATACGCAGTATTTT.

This sequence joins TRBV5-1 and TRBJ1-1; 7 nucleotides match TRBD1. The CDR3 has 14 residues. Germline CDR1 SGHRS, CDR2 YFSETQ. J gave up 3 bases and V 0 bases, and 2 bases lay outside the gene matches. The CDR3 DNA reads TGCGCCAGCAGCTTGGTAGGGACAGACACTGAAGCTTTCTTT. It specifies CASSLVGTDTEAFF.

The CDR3 DNA is TGTGCCAGCAAGGCTAGCGGGGGCCTCTCCTACGAGCAGTACTTC. Its protein is CASKASGGLSYEQYF. The chain combines TRBV2 with TRBJ2-7; 10 bases align to TRBD2. The CDR3 runs to 15 residues. The junction had 6 bases not matched to a gene; V was cut back by 7 bases and J by 0 bases. The germline CDR1 and CDR2 sequences are SNHLY and FYNNEI.

The chain is built from TRBV18 and TRBJ2-1; a possible D gene is TRBD2 (5 bases). This CDR3 has 14 amino acids. CDR1 is KGHSH, CDR2 LQKENI, per germline. Between the trimmed V and J ends, which lost 5 bases and 7 bases, there was a span of 15 bases. The CDR3 DNA reads TGTGCCAGCTCAGAACGTTCCTCGGGGAATGAGCAGTTCTTC. Protein: CASSERSSGNEQFF. The full variable domain, its missing parts supplied by reference TRBV18 and TRBJ2-1, is NAGVMQNPRHLVRRRGQEARLRCSPMKGHSHVYWYRQLPEEGLKFMVYLQKENIIDESGMPKERFSAEFPKEGPSILRIQQVVRGDSAAYFCASSERSSGNEQFFGPGTRLTVL.